Sequencing of this T cell receptor beta chain was carried out in a study of beta chain features in type 1 diabetes. Study in general: Fewer than 110 million sorted cells were examined across all samples.

Expressed TCRB transcripts were sequenced after all isolated RNA was converted to cDNA. This table comes from immunoSEQ multiplex PCR, and its TCRdb copy is limited to in-frame clones, with some not included. The sample consists of about 150,000 clones, 10% of them appearing once. V lost 5 bases, J lost 5 bases, and 6 bases stayed unmatched. This CDR3 has 13 residues. Germline V gene data show CDR1 as SGHTA and CDR2 as FQGTGA. There are a few counts of this clone. The antigen remains unidentified. Overall study results and limits: Type 1 diabetes patients had VDJ junctions that carried fewer insertions and more deletions. Shorter templates might be favored by PCR, equally in patients and controls. In every one of the four CD4+ subsets, TCRB CDR3s were moderately but significantly shorter in Type 1 diabetes patients. A greater similarity of naive, central memory and Treg TCRB repertoires was seen among patients than among healthy donors.

The sequenced material came from central memory CD4+ T cells from blood. The chain combines TRBV7-3 with TRBJ2-7; 7 bases map to TRBD2. This clonotype originated in a man aged 25-40 years with type 1 diabetes. This CDR3 reads CASSPTSYHEQYF. The CDR3 DNA sequence: TGTGCCAGCAGCCCGACTAGCTACCACGAGCAGTACTTC.